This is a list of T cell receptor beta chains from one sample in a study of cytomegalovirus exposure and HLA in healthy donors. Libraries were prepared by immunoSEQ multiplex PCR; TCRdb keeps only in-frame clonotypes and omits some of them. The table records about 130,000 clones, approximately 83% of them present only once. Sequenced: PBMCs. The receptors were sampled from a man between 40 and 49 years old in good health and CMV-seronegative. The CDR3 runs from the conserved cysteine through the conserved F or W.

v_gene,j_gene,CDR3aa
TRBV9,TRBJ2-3,CASTPITSGFTDTQYF
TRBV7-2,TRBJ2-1,CASSLSRGGQFF
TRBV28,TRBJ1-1,CASGSTTNTEAFF
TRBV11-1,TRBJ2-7,CASSFPGGEQYF
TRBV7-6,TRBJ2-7,CASSEGLALSYEQYF
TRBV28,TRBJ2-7,CASSPPQGTYEQYF
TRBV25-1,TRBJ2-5,CASSPSRSAGWLQETQYF
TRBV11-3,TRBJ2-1,CASSLETGDEQFF
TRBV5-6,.,CASSLVSEQYF
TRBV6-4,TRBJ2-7,CASRSTGGAVGEQYF
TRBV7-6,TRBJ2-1,CASSRLGWAGERDNEQFF
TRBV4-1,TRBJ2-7,CASSQDGGSSYEQYF
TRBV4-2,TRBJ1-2,CASSQGGRYGYTF
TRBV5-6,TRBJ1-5,CASSLQPNQPQHF
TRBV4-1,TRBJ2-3,CASSQAAEVYLSTDTQYF
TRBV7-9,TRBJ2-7,CASSLGIVVGTHEQYF
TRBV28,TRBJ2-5,CASSSKVPGETQYF
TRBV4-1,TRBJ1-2,CASSQERGNNYGYTF
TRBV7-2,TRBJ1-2,CASSLAAGQDPYGYTF
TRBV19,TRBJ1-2,CASVSGTYGYTF
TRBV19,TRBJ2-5,CASSMGTLAETQYF
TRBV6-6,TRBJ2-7,CASSYNYEQYF
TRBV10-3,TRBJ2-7,CAISSTGTSGYYEQYF
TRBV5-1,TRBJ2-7,CASSVDGQSRIPYEQYF
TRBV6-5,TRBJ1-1,CASRTGSVNTEAFF
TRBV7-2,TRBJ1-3,CASSLYPGGSTIYF